The 15 T cell receptor beta chains reported below all come from one sample, sequenced in a study of T-cell memory formation after mild COVID-19. One entry per CDR3 protein, called by TCRdb with MiXCR from the 5' RACE reads. The data show around 300,000 distinct CDR3 sequences, with roughly an eighth seen just once and approximately 21% held by the top ten. Sequencing was done on a sample of PBMCs or a T cell subset sorted from them (not recorded which). These receptor sequences come from a man aged 18 to 29 who had mild COVID-19 (a few samples of this study predate the infection). Cell type and time point are not known.

This chain links TRBV5-1 with TRBJ1-1, with D unresolved. Germline CDR1 and CDR2: SGHRS and YFSETQ. The V gene lost 1 base and the J gene lost 1 base, with 20 bases spanning the gap. CDR3 size: 18 residues. This CDR3 reads CASSLISSGIGANTEAFF. The CDR3 nucleotides are TGCGCCAGCAGCTTGATTTCGTCAGGCATCGGCGCGAACACTGAAGCTTTCTTT. Using reference TRBV5-1 and TRBJ1-1 for the parts outside the CDR3, the full variable domain is KAGVTQTPRYLIKTRGQQVTLSCSPISGHRSVSWYQQTPGQGLQFLFEYFSETQRNKGNFPGRFSGRQFSNSRSEMNVSTLELGDSALYLCASSLISSGIGANTEAFFGQGTRLTVV.

In its sample, this clonotype was seen a few times. This chain links TRBV4-3 with TRBJ2-3; D is undetermined. The CDR3 is made up of 14 amino acids. Germline V lookup: CDR1 LGHNA, CDR2 YSLEER. Trimming left V 1 base short and J 2 bases short, with 7 bases between. The CDR3 spells CASSQADLTDTQYF. Written as DNA, the CDR3 is TGCGCCAGCAGCCAAGCGGACCTCACAGATACGCAGTATTTT.

The chain links TRBV9 to TRBJ2-1; D ambiguous. Per germline, CDR1 SGDLS and CDR2 YYNGEE. The V gene lost 0 bases and the J gene lost 8 bases, with 12 bases spanning the gap. This CDR3 has 14 residues. CDR3 DNA sequence: TGTGCCAGCAGCGTAGAGGCTAGGCCCGATGAGCAGTTCTTC. Translation: CASSVEARPDEQFF.

This chain connects TRBV3-2 to TRBJ2-7; TRBD1 is taken as the D call from the table, unchecked against the DNA. TRBV3-2 is listed as a pseudogene. The CDR3 has 12 amino acids. CDR3 in amino acids: CATKDRAYEQYV. DNA for the CDR3: TGTGCCACCAAGGACAGGGCCTACGAGCAGTACGTC.

This clonotype was counted a few times. The rearrangement joins TRBV15 to TRBJ1-3; unclear D gene. CDR1 is LNHNV, CDR2 YYDKDF, per germline (reference sequence). This CDR3 has 15 amino acids. V lost 5 bases, J lost 2 bases, and 13 bases lay in between. The CDR3, as DNA: TGTGCCACCAGCCCAAGGGAATTCCCTGGAAACACCATATATTTT. Residues: CATSPREFPGNTIYF.

This chain links TRBV30 with TRBJ1-2; possible D gene TRBD1, 6 bases. Trimming shortened V by 3 bases and J by 8 bases, and 10 bases separated the two germline ends. Germline CDR1 reads GTSNPN; CDR2 reads SVGIG (reference sequence). This CDR3 is built from 11 residues. The CDR3 DNA follows: TGTGCCTGGAGAAAAGGGGGGGGCTACACCTTC. Protein: CAWRKGGGYTF.

The gene calls are TRBV7-2 and TRBJ2-3, with 11 nucleotides matching TRBD1. The germline gives CDR1 SGHTA, CDR2 FQGNSA. The CDR3 loop spans 15 amino acids. Trimming took 5 bases from V and 5 from J; bases not matched to a gene: 6. The CDR3 bases are TGTGCCAGCAGCGTTGGACAGGGGGCAGGAGATACGCAGTATTTT. It encodes CASSVGQGAGDTQYF.

This clonotype was seen more than once but under ten times. The chain carries TRBV29-1 and TRBJ1-1; 9 nucleotides match TRBD1. Trimming at V came to 4 bases and at J to 4 bases, leaving 7 bases not matched to a gene. The CDR3 is made up of 14 amino acids. The germline gives CDR1 SQVTM, CDR2 ANQGSEA. The CDR3, as DNA: TGCAGCGTTGCCGGGACAGGGAGGGGCACTGAAGCTTTCTTT. Translated, it gives CSVAGTGRGTEAFF. Full variable domain (rest looked up from reference TRBV29-1 and TRBJ1-1): SAVISQKPSRDICQRGTSLTIQCQVDSQVTMMFWYRQQPGQSLTLIATANQGSEATYESGFVIDKFPISRPNLTFSTLTVSNMSPEDSSIYLCSVAGTGRGTEAFFGQGTRLTVV.

This clonotype was picked up a small number of times. CDR3 DNA: TGCAGTGCTAGAGCGGTCTCCTACAATGAGCAGTTCTTC. Protein: CSARAVSYNEQFF. J is TRBJ2-1 and V is TRBV20-1, with no clear D. Per germline, CDR1 DFQATT and CDR2 SNEGSKA (reference sequence). This CDR3 spans 13 amino acids. V gave up 1 base and J gave up 0 bases, with 4 bases separating them.

The chain recombines TRBV6-2 or TRBV6-3 with TRBJ2-7; 9 nucleotides agree with TRBD2. Per the germline V gene, CDR1 is MNHEY and CDR2 is SVGEGT. V lost 5 bases, J lost 2 bases, and 7 bases stayed unmatched. The CDR3 totals 15 residues. The CDR3 spells CASSNGLARTYEQYV. CDR3 bases: TGTGCCAGCAGTAACGGACTAGCGAGGACCTACGAGCAGTACGTC.

This clonotype was recorded a few times. The rearrangement uses TRBV4-3 and TRBJ2-4; TRBD1 matches 9 bases. The length of the CDR3 is 16 residues. V was pared by 4 bases and J by 0 bases, with 4 bases of the junction left unmatched. Looked up from germline, CDR1 is LGHNA and CDR2 is YSLEER. CDR3 region: CASSPGQGQAKNIQYF. As DNA, the CDR3 is TGCGCCAGCAGCCCTGGACAGGGGCAAGCCAAAAACATTCAGTACTTC.

The gene calls are TRBV13 and TRBJ2-5; D is perhaps TRBD1 or TRBD2 (5 bases each). V lost 10 bases to trimming and J lost 1 base, with 19 bases between them. Germline values: CDR1 PRHDT, CDR2 FYEKMQ (reference sequence). The CDR3 contains 15 residues. CDR3 region: CATGRIVNFQETQYF. The CDR3 DNA is TGTGCCACGGGACGGATAGTTAATTTCCAAGAGACCCAGTACTTC.

This clonotype has only a few counts. The chain is built from TRBV7-9 and TRBJ1-3; no reliable D call. V lost 3 bases and J 8 bases, leaving 11 bases between the germline ends. The CDR3 length is 13 residues. Germline values: CDR1 SEHNR, CDR2 FQNEAQ (reference sequence). The CDR3 bases are TGTGCCAGCAGCTTCAAAGAGCGAGACACCATATATTTT. Its protein is CASSFKERDTIYF.

This clonotype occurred a few times. The CDR3 loop reads CASRSPGNEQFF. In nucleotides, the CDR3 is TGTGCCAGCAGGTCCCCCGGGAATGAGCAGTTCTTC. The V gene is TRBV7-3, the J gene TRBJ2-1; D not certain. This CDR3 is built from 12 residues. V lost 6 bases to trimming and J lost 7 bases, with 10 bases between them. Germline-derived CDR1 and CDR2 are SGHTA and FQGTGA.

This clonotype turned up a few times. V usage is TRBV7-9 and J usage is TRBJ2-3; D possibly matches TRBD1 or TRBD2 (5 bases each). V gave up 6 bases and J gave up 0 bases, with 13 bases separating them. This CDR3 spans 15 amino acids. Germline V gene sequence: CDR1 SEHNR, CDR2 FQNEAQ (reference sequence). The CDR3 protein is CASRISRGSTDTQYF. CDR3 bases: TGTGCCAGCAGAATTAGCCGGGGCAGCACAGATACGCAGTATTTT.